This TCR beta chain appears in the sequencing data of a study of T cell responses to AZD1222 COVID-19 vaccine. Of note for this clone: Its antigen is undetermined.

Profiling relied on immunoSEQ multiplex PCR, and the TCRdb table lists in-frame clones only, not all of them. The sample yields approximately 170,000 clones, roughly 92% seen once. Findings of the study overall: It should be noted that donors were predominantly white British and more often female, and clonal diversity was possibly underestimated.

The sequence derives from an adult in good health. The sample was peripheral blood, taken on day 0 of AZD1222 vaccination.

CDR3 sequence (DNA): TGTGCCAGCAGTTTACAGGGGAACACTGAAGCTTTCTTT. This translates into CASSLQGNTEAFF. The chain employs TRBV12-3 or TRBV12-4 and TRBJ1-1; the D gene is possibly TRBD1 (5 bases). The V end lost 2 bases, the J end lost 1 base, and 5 bases lay between the germline ends. This CDR3 has 13 residues.